This TCR beta chain appears in the sequencing data of a study of Ad26.COV2.S vaccination and SARS-CoV-2 variants listed by TCRdb under 2021. For context, the study as a whole: Vaccine-arm donors were drawn from COV1001, a multicentre, randomized, double-blind, placebo-controlled phase I-IIa trial of Ad26.COV2.S in healthy adults. Ad26.COV2.S was given intramuscularly at 5x10^10 or 1x10^11 viral particles, as a single shot or as two shots 56 days apart. TCRbeta repertoire sequencing served as the tool for gauging how specific and how broad the SARS-CoV-2-reactive T cell receptors were following Ad26.COV2.S vaccination. A total of around 32 samples were included in the TCR-sequenced set, comprising about 20 Ad26.COV2.S vaccine recipients, 5 placebo recipients and 8 SARS-CoV-2 convalescent individuals. Participants in the trial were split at random into five groups of five each, receiving low-dose or high-dose Ad26.COV2.S once or twice, or else placebo on both occasions. Investigators did not know the trial group allocation while performing experiments and assessing outcomes.

The junction shows trimming of 3 bases on V and 4 bases on J, plus 4 bases between the germline ends. Counted from cysteine to phenylalanine, this CDR3 has 12 amino acids. The sequence is cut down to CDR3 DNA, 36 bases in frame from base 1. The germline V gene provides CDR1 SGHAT and CDR2 FQNNGV. A note on this clone: Its antigen is unknown. Per-base qualities were not stored, and no clone one base away is much larger. Other DNA sequences from this sample encode an identical CDR3 as well.

The immunoSEQ Assay was used to sequence TCRbeta CDR3 regions. After extraction, genomic DNA underwent amplification by bias-controlled multiplex PCR, followed by high-throughput sequencing. Turning to the authors' computational methods: To quantify the absolute abundance of every unique TCRbeta CDR3 region, sequences were collapsed and filtered. T cell fraction was estimated by normalization of TCRbeta template counts to usable DNA, with usable DNA being measured through amplification of reference genes present in all nucleated cells. Repertoire TCRs were annotated as SARS-CoV-2-specific by exact matching of V gene, CDR3 amino acid sequence and J gene to a known reactive TCR set. The reference SARS-CoV-2 TCR set was derived from MIRA and filtered for enrichment in COVID-19-positive ImmuneCODE repertoires, a step that removed public or cross-reactive TCRs. Drawing on the MIRA antigens, annotated TCRs were analysed further at the level of specific ORF or position within ORF. Breadth was defined as the number of annotated unique rearrangements divided by the total number of unique productive rearrangements, and depth was defined as the summed frequency of the annotated unique rearrangements. Two-sided Wilcoxon rank-sum tests were applied when comparing TCR breadth between groups. Entries here come from immuneACCESS through TCRdb and include only in-frame sequences with V and J called. Some clones fail to appear in such tables; in the studies checked, an unresolved V gene covers under half of the shortfall, and the cause of the remainder is unknown. Clone size and V and J calls were adopted from that table, with D and trimming inferred from the DNA. The sample table lists approximately 410,000 clones, 88% of them with a count of one. 3.6% of the sample is taken by the ten largest.

Interpreted using the paper, the treatment or condition label stands for: approximately 18 received Ad26.COV2.S at low or high dose, single or two shots; roughly 5 received placebo; per-sample allocation not given. Repertoires of vaccine and placebo recipients were sequenced from samples taken on day 63 after the first injection. Cohort 1b enrolled 25 or so adults aged 18-55 years at a single site in Boston, USA, between 29 July and 7 August 2020. Ad26.COV2.S was a replication-incompetent adenovirus type 26 vector that expressed a prefusion-stabilized SARS-CoV-2 spike protein derived from the original Wuhan strain. Paper-wide results and their limitations: After vaccination, spike-specific CD8+ and CD4+ T cell responses were reported to show substantial breadth. Higher spike-specific TCR breadth was observed in Ad26.COV2.S recipients than in placebo recipients (P = 0.0014). The study lacked the statistical power to compare responses across vaccine doses or regimens. According to the authors, total T cell responses may have been underestimated by the TCR breadth and depth analyses. Vaccine and placebo recipients had similar non-spike TCR breadth, a finding consistent with the vaccine containing only spike.

The rearrangement combines TRBV11-2 with TRBJ2-1, with the D segment identity uncertain. This material consisted of peripheral blood, taken in a trial of Ad26.COV2.S vaccine versus placebo. The clonotype originates from a person aged 18 to 59 who received the Ad26.COV2.S COVID-19 vaccine or a placebo. The DNA sequence is as follows: TGTGCCAGCAGCTTGGGATACAATGAGCAGTTCTTC. It codes for CASSLGYNEQFF.